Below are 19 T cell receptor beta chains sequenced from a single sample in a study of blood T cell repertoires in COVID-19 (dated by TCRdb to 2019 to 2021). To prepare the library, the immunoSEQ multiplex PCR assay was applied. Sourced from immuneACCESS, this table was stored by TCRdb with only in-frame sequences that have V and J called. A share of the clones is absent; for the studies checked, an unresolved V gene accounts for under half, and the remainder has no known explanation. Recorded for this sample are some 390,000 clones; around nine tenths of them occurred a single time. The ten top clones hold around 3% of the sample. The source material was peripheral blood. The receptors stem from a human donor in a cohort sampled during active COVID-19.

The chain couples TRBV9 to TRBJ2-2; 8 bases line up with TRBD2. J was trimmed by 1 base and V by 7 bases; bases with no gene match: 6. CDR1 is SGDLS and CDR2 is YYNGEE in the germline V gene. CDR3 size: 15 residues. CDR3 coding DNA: TGTGCCAGCCGTTTACTAGCGGAGAACACCGGGGAGCTGTTTTTT. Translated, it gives CASRLLAENTGELFF.

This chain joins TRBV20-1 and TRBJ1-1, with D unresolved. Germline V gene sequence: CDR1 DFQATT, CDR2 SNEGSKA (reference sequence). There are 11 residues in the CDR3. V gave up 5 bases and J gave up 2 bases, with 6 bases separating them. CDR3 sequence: CSALINTEAFF. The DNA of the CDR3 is TGCAGTGCTCTTATAAACACTGAAGCTTTCTTT.

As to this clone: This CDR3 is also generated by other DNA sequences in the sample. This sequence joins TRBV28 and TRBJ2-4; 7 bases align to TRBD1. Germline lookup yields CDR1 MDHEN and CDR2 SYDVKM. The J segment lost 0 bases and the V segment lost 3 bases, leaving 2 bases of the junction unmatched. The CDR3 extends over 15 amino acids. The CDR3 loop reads CASSLGQLAKNIQYF. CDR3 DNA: TGTGCCAGCAGTTTGGGACAGCTAGCCAAAAACATTCAGTACTTC.

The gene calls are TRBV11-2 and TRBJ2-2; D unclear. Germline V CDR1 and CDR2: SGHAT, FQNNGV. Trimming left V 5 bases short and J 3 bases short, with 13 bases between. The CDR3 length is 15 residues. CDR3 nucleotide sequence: TGTGCCAGCAGCCCCACGAGACTTTACACCGGGGAGCTGTTTTTT. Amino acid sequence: CASSPTRLYTGELFF.

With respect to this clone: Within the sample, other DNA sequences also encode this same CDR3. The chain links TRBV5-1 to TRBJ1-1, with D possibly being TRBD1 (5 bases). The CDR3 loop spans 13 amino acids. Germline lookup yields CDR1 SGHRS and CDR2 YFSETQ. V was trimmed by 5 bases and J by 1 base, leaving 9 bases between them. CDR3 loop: CASSPQGNTEAFF. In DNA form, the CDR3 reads TGCGCCAGCAGTCCCCAGGGGAACACTGAAGCTTTCTTT.

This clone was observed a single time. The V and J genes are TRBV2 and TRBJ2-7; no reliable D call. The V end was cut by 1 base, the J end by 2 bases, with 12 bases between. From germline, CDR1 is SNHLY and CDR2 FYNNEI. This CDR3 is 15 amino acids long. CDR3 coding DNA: TGTGCCAGCAGTGAAGGAATCACTACCACCTACGAGCAGTACTTC. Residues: CASSEGITTTYEQYF.

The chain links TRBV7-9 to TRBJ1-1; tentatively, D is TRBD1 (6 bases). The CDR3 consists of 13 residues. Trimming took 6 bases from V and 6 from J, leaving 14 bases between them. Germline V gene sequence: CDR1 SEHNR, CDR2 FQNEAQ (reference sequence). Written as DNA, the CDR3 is TGTGCCAGCAGGAGCCACAGGGACGCTGAAGCTTTCTTT. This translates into CASRSHRDAEAFF. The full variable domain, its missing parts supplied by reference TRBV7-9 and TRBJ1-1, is DTGVSQNPRHKITKRGQNVTFRCDPISEHNRLYWYRQTLGQGPEFLTYFQNEAQLEKSRLLSDRFSAERPKGSFSTLEIQRTEQGDSAMYLCASRSHRDAEAFFGQGTRLTVV.

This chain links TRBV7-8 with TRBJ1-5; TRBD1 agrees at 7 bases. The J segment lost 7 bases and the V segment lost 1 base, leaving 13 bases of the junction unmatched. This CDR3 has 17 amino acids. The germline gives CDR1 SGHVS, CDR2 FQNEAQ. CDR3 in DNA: TGTGCCAGCAGCTTAGGGGCCACAGGGGAAATACGACAGCCCCAGCATTTT. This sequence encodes CASSLGATGEIRQPQHF.

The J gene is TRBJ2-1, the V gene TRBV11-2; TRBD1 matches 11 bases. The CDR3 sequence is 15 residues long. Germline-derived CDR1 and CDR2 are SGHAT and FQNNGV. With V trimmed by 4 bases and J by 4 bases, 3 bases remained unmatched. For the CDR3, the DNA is TGTGCCAGCAGCTGGGGACAGGGGGGTTACAATGAGCAGTTCTTC. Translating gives CASSWGQGGYNEQFF.

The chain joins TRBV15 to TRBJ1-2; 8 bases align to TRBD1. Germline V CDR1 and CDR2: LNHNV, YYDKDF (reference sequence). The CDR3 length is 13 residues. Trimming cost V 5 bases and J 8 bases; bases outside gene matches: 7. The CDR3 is CATSPQGAQGYTF. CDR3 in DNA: TGTGCCACCAGCCCTCAGGGGGCGCAAGGCTACACCTTC. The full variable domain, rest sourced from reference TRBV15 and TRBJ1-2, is DAMVIQNPRYQVTQFGKPVTLSCSQTLNHNVMYWYQQKSSQAPKLLFHYYDKDFNNEADTPDNFQSRRPNTSFCFLDIRSPGLGDTAMYLCATSPQGAQGYTFGSGTRLTVV.

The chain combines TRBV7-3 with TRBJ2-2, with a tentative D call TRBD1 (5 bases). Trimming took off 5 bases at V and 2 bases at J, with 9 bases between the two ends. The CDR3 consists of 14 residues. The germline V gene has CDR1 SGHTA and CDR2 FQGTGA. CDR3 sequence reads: CASSVGANTGELFF. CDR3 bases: TGTGCCAGCAGCGTAGGGGCCAACACCGGGGAGCTGTTTTTT.

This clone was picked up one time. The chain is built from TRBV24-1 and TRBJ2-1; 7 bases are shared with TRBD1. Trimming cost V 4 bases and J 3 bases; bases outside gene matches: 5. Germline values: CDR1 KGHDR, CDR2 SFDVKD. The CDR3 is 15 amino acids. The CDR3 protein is CATSERGGGYNEQFF. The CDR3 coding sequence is TGTGCCACCAGTGAAAGAGGGGGCGGCTACAATGAGCAGTTCTTC.

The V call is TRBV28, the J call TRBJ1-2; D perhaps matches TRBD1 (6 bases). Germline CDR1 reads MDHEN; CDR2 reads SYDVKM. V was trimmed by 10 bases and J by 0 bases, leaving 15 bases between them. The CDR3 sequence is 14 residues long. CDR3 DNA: TGTGCCATCACTACAGGGTTCGCTAACTATGGCTACACCTTC. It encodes CAITTGFANYGYTF.

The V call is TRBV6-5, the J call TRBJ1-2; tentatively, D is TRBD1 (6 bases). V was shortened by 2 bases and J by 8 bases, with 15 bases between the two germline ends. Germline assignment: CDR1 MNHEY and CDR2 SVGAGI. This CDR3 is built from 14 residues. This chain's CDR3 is CASSYAREGGGYTF. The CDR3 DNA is TGTGCCAGCAGTTACGCGAGGGAGGGGGGCGGCTACACCTTC.

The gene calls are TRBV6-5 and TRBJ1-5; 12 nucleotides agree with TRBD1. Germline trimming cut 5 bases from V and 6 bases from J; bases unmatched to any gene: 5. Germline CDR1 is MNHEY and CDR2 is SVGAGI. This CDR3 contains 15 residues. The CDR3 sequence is CASSPRDRGRQPQHF. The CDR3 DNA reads TGTGCCAGCAGTCCAAGGGACAGGGGGCGTCAGCCCCAGCATTTT.

CDR3 region: CASSYSRGSYGYTF. Written as DNA, the CDR3 is TGTGCCAGCAGTTACTCAAGGGGGAGCTATGGCTACACCTTC. This chain links TRBV6-2 or TRBV6-3 with TRBJ1-2; TRBD1 is a possible D gene (6 bases). The CDR3 totals 14 residues. The V end lost 0 bases, the J end lost 4 bases, and 9 bases lay between the germline ends. Germline V gene sequence: CDR1 MNHEY, CDR2 SVGEGT.

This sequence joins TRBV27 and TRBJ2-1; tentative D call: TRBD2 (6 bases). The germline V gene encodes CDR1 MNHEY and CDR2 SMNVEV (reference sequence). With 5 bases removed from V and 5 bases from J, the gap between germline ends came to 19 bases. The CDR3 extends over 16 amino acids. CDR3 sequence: CASSPPGLPSNNEQFF. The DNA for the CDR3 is TGTGCCAGCAGTCCCCCGGGACTCCCCTCGAACAATGAGCAGTTCTTC.

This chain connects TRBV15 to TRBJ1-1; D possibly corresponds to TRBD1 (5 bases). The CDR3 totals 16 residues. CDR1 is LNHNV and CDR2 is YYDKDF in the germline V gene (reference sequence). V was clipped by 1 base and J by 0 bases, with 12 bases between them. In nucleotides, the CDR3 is TGTGCCACCAGCAGAGGGGCAGGGATCATGAACACTGAAGCTTTCTTT. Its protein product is CATSRGAGIMNTEAFF. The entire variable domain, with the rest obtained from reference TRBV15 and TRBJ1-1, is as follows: DAMVIQNPRYQVTQFGKPVTLSCSQTLNHNVMYWYQQKSSQAPKLLFHYYDKDFNNEADTPDNFQSRRPNTSFCFLDIRSPGLGDTAMYLCATSRGAGIMNTEAFFGQGTRLTVV.

CDR3: CASSSPGQLSEAFF. As DNA, the CDR3 is TGTGCCAGCAGTTCACCGGGACAGCTAAGTGAAGCTTTCTTT. V gene TRBV28 combines with J gene TRBJ1-1; TRBD1 matches 7 bases. Germline V gene data show CDR1 as MDHEN and CDR2 as SYDVKM. This CDR3 region has 14 residues. Trimming took 4 bases from V and 7 from J; bases not matched to a gene: 9.